The next 7 T cell receptor beta chains were all read from a single sample in a study of cytomegalovirus exposure and HLA in healthy donors. Primers included in the PCR were 60 Vbeta and 13 Jbeta primers. Repertoires were generated with immunoSEQ multiplex PCR, while TCRdb's copy carries only in-frame clones and drops some. This sample yields 150,000 to 170,000 clones, of which roughly 72% are seen a single time; around 2.3% belongs to the top ten. Sequencing input: PBMCs. Receptors originate from a man under 40 in good health and CMV-seronegative.

The V call is TRBV6-1, the J call TRBJ1-1; no reliable D call. The CDR3 contains 15 residues. Deletions cut 0 bases from V and 0 bases from J, with 8 bases between. CDR1 and CDR2 from the germline V gene are MNHNS and SASEGT. This CDR3 is CASSEATVMNTEAFF. The CDR3, as DNA: TGTGCCAGCAGTGAAGCAACAGTAATGAACACTGAAGCTTTCTTT.

This clone appeared a few times. This chain links TRBV6-5 with TRBJ1-2; D gene unclear. The CDR3 is made up of 16 amino acids. The germline V gene has CDR1 MNHEY and CDR2 SVGAGI. V lost 2 bases and J 3 bases, leaving 16 bases between the germline ends. The CDR3: CASSYQREQKYYGYTF. The CDR3, as DNA: TGTGCCAGCAGTTACCAACGAGAACAGAAGTACTATGGCTACACCTTC.

The V and J genes are TRBV19 and TRBJ2-1, with 8 bases that match TRBD1. J lost 3 bases, V lost 4 bases, and 5 bases had no gene match. Germline values: CDR1 LNHDA, CDR2 SQIVND (reference sequence). This CDR3 is built from 15 residues. This chain's CDR3 is CASSRDRGFYNEQFF. In DNA form, the CDR3 reads TGTGCCAGTAGTAGAGACAGGGGTTTCTACAATGAGCAGTTCTTC.

V is TRBV6-6 and J is TRBJ1-2; TRBD1 matches at 9 bases. V dropped 0 bases and J dropped 8; count of bases not matched to a gene: 10. Germline V gives CDR1 MNHNY, CDR2 SVGAGI (reference sequence). The CDR3 consists of 16 residues. CDR3 amino acids: CASSYSLRTGEEGYTF. The CDR3 DNA sequence: TGTGCCAGCAGTTACTCTCTACGGACAGGGGAAGAGGGCTACACCTTC.

This clone was counted between two and nine times. This rearrangement joins TRBV2 to TRBJ2-1, with 7 nucleotides matching TRBD1. CDR3 length: 15 amino acids. The germline CDR1 and CDR2 sequences are SNHLY and FYNNEI. V shed 5 bases and J 1 base; nucleotides not matched to a gene: 5. The CDR3 here is CASSRQGLSYNEQFF. CDR3 in DNA: TGTGCCAGCAGTCGACAGGGCCTATCCTACAATGAGCAGTTCTTC.

The table lists this clone with a few counts. One end of the junction varies from germline; a read error may be responsible. The chain uses TRBV6-1 and TRBJ1-1; D unresolved. CDR1 and CDR2 (germline): MNHNS, SASEGT. This CDR3 has 15 residues. The CDR3 DNA reads TGTGCCAGCAGCGAAGCGGGCAGGTTGATGGCTGAAGCTTTCTTT. This encodes CASSEAGRLMAEAFF.

V gene TRBV27 combines with J gene TRBJ2-2; 7 bases match TRBD1. Germline CDR1 is MNHEY and CDR2 is SMNVEV (reference sequence). The CDR3 extends over 15 amino acids. V lost 2 bases, J lost 2 bases, and 2 bases stayed unmatched. The CDR3 is CASSLGTDNTGELFF. The CDR3 DNA reads TGTGCCAGCAGTTTAGGGACAGATAACACCGGGGAGCTGTTTTTT.